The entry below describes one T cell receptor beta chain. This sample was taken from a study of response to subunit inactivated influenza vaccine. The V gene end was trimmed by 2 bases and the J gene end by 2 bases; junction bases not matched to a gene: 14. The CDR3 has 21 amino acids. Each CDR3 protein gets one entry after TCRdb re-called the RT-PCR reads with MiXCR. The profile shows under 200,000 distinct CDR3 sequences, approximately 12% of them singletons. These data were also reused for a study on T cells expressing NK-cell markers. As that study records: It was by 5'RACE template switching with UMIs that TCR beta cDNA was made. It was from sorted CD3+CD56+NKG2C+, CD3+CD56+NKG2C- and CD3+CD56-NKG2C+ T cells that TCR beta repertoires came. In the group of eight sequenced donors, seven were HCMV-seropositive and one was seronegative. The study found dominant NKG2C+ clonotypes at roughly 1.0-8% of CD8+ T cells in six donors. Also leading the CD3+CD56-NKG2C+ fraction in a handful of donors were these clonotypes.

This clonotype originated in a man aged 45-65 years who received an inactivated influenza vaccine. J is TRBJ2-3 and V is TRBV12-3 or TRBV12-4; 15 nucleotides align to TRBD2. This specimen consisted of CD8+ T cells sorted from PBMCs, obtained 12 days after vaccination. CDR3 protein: CASSLSPGFGLAGGITDTQYF. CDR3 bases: TGTGCCAGCAGTTTAAGTCCCGGGTTCGGACTAGCGGGAGGGATCACAGATACGCAGTATTTT.